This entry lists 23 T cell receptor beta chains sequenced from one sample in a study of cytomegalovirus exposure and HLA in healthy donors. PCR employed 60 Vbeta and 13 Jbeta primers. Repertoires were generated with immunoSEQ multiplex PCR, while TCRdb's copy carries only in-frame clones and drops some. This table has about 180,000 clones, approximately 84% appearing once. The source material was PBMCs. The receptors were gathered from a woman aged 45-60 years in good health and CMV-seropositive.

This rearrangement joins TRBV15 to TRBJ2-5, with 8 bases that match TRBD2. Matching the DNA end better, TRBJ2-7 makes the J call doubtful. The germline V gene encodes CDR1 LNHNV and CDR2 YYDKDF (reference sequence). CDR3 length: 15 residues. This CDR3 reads CATSRGRGAINEQYF. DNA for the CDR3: TGTGCCACCAGCAGAGGGCGGGGGGCAATAAACGAGCAGTACTTC.

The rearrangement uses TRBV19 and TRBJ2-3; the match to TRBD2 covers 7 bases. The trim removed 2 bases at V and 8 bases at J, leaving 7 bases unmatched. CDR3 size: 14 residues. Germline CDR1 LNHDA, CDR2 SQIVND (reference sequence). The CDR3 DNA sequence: TGTGCCAGTAGTATAAGAAATTTAGCGGGTACGCAGTATTTT. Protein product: CASSIRNLAGTQYF.

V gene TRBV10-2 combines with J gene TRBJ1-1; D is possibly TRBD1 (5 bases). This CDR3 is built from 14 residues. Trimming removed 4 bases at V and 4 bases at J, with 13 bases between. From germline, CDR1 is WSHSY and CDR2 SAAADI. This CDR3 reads CASSGAGKSTEAFF. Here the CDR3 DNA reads TGCGCCAGCAGTGGGGCAGGGAAGAGCACTGAAGCTTTCTTT.

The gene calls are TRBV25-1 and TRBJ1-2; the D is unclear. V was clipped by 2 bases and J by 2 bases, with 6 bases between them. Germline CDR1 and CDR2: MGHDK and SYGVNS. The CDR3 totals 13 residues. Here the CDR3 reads CASSETTNYGYTF. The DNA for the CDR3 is TGTGCCAGCAGTGAAACAACCAACTATGGCTACACCTTC.

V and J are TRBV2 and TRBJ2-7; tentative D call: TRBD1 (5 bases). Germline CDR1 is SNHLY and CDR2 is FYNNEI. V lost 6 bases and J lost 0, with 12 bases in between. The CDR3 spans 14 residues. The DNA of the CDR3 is TGTGCCAGCAGAGGGGCCATAACCTCCTACGAGCAGTACTTC. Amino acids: CASRGAITSYEQYF.

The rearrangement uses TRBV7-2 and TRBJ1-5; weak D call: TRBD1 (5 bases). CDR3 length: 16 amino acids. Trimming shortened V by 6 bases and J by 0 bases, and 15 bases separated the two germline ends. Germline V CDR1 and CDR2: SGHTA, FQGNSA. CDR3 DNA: TGTGCCAGCAGTCCCCAGCAGGGCCTTAGCAATCAGCCCCAGCATTTT. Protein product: CASSPQQGLSNQPQHF.

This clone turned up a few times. DNA of the CDR3: TGTGCCAGCTCACCCTCTAAGGACAGGGGGCGCACCTATGGCTACACCTTC. Translated, it gives CASSPSKDRGRTYGYTF. The chain joins TRBV18 to TRBJ1-2; 11 nucleotides agree with TRBD1. The V and J ends lost 3 bases and 4 bases, in that order; junction bases with no gene match: 10. In germline, CDR1 is KGHSH, CDR2 LQKENI. CDR3 length: 17 residues.

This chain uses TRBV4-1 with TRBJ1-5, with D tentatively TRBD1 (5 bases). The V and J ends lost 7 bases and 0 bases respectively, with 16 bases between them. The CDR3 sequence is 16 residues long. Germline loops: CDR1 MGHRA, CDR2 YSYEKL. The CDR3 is CASIGKGIDSNQPQHF. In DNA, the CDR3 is TGCGCCAGCATCGGAAAGGGGATCGATAGCAATCAGCCCCAGCATTTT.

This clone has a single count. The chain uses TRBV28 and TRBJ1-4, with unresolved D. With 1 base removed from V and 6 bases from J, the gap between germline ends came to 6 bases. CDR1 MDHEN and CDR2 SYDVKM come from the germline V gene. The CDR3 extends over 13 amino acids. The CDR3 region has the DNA TGTGCCAGCAGTTTATCGACATATGAAAAACTGTTTTTT. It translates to CASSLSTYEKLFF.

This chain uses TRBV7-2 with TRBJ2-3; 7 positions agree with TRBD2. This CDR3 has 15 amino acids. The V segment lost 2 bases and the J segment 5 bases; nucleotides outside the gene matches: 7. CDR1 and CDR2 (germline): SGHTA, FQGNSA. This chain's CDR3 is CASSLRLASGDTQYF. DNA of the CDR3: TGTGCCAGCAGCTTACGACTAGCCAGCGGAGATACGCAGTATTTT.

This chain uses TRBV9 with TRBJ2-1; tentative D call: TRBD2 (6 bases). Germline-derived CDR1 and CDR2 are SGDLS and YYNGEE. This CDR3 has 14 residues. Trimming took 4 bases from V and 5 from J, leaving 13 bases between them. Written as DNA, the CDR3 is TGTGCCAGCAGCTTCAGCGGGCCGAACAATGAGCAGTTCTTC. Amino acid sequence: CASSFSGPNNEQFF.

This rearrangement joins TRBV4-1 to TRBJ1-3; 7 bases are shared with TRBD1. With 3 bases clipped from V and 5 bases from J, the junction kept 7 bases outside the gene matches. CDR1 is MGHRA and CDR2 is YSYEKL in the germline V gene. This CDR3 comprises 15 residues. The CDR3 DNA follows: TGCGCCAGCAGCCAGCCAGGACAGGAAAGAAACACCATATATTTT. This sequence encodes CASSQPGQERNTIYF.

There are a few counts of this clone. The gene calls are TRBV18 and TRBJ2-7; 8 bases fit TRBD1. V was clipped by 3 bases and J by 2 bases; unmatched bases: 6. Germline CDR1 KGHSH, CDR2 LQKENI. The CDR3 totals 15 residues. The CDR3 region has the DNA TGTGCCAGCTCACCGCGGACAGGGTACACCTACGAGCAGTACTTC. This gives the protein CASSPRTGYTYEQYF.

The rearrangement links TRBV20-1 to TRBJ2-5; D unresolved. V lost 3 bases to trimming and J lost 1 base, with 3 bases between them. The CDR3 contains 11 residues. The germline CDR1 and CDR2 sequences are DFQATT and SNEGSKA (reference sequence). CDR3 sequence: CSARAQETQYF. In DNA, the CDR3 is TGCAGTGCTAGGGCCCAAGAGACCCAGTACTTC.

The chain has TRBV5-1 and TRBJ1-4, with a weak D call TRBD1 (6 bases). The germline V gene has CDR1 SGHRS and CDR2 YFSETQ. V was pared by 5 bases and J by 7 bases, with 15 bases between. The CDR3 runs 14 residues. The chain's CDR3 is CASRPTGEVEKLFF. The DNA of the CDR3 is TGCGCCAGCAGGCCGACAGGAGAAGTTGAAAAACTGTTTTTT.

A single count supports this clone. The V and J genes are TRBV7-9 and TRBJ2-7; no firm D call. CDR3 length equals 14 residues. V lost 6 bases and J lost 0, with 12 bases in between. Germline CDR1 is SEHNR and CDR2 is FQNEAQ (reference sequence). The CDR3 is CASRSLPDSYEQYF. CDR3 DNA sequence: TGTGCCAGCAGAAGTCTTCCAGACTCCTACGAGCAGTACTTC.

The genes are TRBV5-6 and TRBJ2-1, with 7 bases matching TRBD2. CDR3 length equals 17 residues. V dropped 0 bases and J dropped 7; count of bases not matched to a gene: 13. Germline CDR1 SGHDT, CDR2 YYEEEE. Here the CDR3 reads CASSLESSGPRRNEQFF. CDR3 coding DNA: TGTGCCAGCAGCTTGGAGTCTAGCGGTCCCCGCCGTAATGAGCAGTTCTTC.

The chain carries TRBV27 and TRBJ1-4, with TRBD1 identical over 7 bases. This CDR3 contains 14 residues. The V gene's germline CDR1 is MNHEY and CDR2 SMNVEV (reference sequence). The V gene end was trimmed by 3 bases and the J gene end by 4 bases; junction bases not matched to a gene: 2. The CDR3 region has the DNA TGTGCCAGCAGTTTCCAGGGGGTTAATGAAAAACTGTTTTTT. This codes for CASSFQGVNEKLFF.

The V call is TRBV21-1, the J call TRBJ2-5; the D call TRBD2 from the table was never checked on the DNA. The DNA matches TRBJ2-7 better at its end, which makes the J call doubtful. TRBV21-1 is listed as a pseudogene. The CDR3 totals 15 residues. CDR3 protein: CASSKGTGVKYEQYF. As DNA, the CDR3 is TGTGCCAGCAGCAAAGGGACGGGAGTTAAGTACGAGCAGTACTTC.

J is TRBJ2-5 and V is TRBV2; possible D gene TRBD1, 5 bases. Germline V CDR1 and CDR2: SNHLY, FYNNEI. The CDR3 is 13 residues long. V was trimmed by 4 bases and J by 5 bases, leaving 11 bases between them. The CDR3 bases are TGTGCCAGCAGTGTTGCAGGGCAGGAGACCCAGTACTTC. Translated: CASSVAGQETQYF.

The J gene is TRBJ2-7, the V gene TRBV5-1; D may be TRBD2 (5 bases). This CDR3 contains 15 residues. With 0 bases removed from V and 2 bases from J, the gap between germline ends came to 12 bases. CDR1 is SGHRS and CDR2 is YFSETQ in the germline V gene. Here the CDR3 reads CASSLAGSGAYEQYF. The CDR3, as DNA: TGCGCCAGCAGCTTGGCTGGGTCCGGGGCCTACGAGCAGTACTTC. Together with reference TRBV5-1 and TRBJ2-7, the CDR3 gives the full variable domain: KAGVTQTPRYLIKTRGQQVTLSCSPISGHRSVSWYQQTPGQGLQFLFEYFSETQRNKGNFPGRFSGRQFSNSRSEMNVSTLELGDSALYLCASSLAGSGAYEQYFGPGTRLTVT.

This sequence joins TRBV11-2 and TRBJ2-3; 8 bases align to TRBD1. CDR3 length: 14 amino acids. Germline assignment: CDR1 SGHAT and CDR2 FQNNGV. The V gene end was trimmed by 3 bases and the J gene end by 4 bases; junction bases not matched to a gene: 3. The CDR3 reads CASSFKTGADTQYF. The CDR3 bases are TGTGCCAGCAGCTTTAAGACAGGGGCAGATACGCAGTATTTT.

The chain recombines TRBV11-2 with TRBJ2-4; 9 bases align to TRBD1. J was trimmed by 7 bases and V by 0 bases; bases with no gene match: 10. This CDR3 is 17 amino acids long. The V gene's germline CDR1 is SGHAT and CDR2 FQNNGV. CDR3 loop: CASSLDTDRGVRNIQYF. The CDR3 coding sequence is TGTGCCAGCAGCTTAGATACGGACAGGGGAGTCCGCAACATTCAGTACTTC. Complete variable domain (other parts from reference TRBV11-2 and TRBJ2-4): EAGVAQSPRYKIIEKRQSVAFWCNPISGHATLYWYQQILGQGPKLLIQFQNNGVVDDSQLPKDRFSAERLKGVDSTLKIQPAKLEDSAVYLCASSLDTDRGVRNIQYFGAGTRLSVL.